This note documents a single T cell receptor (beta chain) sequence. Its antigen is still unknown. The sample belongs to a study of T cell repertoires in cytomegalovirus infection. CDR3 length equals 13 residues. Per germline, CDR1 SEHNR and CDR2 FQNEAQ (reference sequence). V shed 5 bases and J 5 bases; nucleotides not matched to a gene: 6. TCRdb reprocessed the reads with MiXCR, giving one entry per CDR3 protein. This sample yields tens of thousands of distinct CDR3 sequences, of which approximately 22% are seen a single time; around 18% belongs to the top ten. The sample was PBMCs, sequenced either directly or after in vitro stimulation (not recorded which). The V gene is TRBV7-9, the J gene TRBJ2-7; 7 positions agree with TRBD2. The sequence was collected from a human donor in good health (CMV status not recorded). Some clones in this sample may be carry-over from other donors' samples. The DNA for the CDR3 is TGTGCCAGCAGCCGGGGGGTCGGGGACGAGCAGTACTTC. It specifies CASSRGVGDEQYF.